This T cell receptor (beta chain) was recovered during a study of TIL therapy for anti-PD-1-resistant metastatic lung cancer. Across the study: Tumors were harvested before any PD-1/PD-L1 blockade. General observations from the study: Patients were highly selected, enriched for treatment-naive, never-smoker and oncogene-addicted cases.

The CDR3 spans 15 residues. The ends were cut back, 2 bases at V and 0 bases at J, with 9 bases in the middle. From germline, CDR1 is SGHRS and CDR2 YFSETQ. This was the immunoSEQ v3 assay. Measured with immunoSEQ multiplex PCR; TCRdb has only the in-frame clones, and not every one. The table records roughly 11,000 clones, 70% to 80% of them present only once. Time point here: pre-treatment sample, taken before nivolumab and TIL therapy. As for this clone: Its antigen is still unknown.

Sequences were derived from blood, sampled at baseline. The V and J genes are TRBV5-1 and TRBJ2-1; D is ambiguous. The source of this sequence is a person aged 25 to 80 with non-small cell lung cancer. CDR3 sequence: CASSFSASSYNEQFF. In nucleotides, the CDR3 is TGCGCCAGCAGCTTCAGCGCCAGCTCCTACAATGAGCAGTTCTTC.